This TCR beta chain came from a study of regulatory T cells in long-lasting Graves disease. CDR3-region Arm-PCR and iRepertoire HTBI primers produced the TCR beta libraries. TCRdb analysed the multiplex PCR reads with MiXCR anew, one entry per CDR3 protein. The sample lists more than 300,000 distinct CDR3 sequences, 10% to 15% occurring once. Time point noted: newly diagnosed GD, antithyroid drugs for less than 3 months. PBMCs were the source of the RNA used for TCR sequencing. The CDR3 contains 14 residues. V was shortened by 5 bases and J by 5 bases, with 15 bases between the two germline ends. Germline V CDR1 and CDR2: MNHNS, SASEGT. This clonotype was observed many times. The sample also formed part of further work on T cells in Graves' hyperthyroidism and ophthalmopathy. That source adds: Absent ophthalmopathy progression within 18 months defined stable Graves' hyperthyroidism.

The input for sequencing was peripheral blood mononuclear cells (PBMCs), taken at new diagnosis, from a patient treated with antithyroid drugs. The chain combines TRBV6-1 with TRBJ1-1, with unresolved D. The TCR sequence derives from a woman between 18 and 29 years old with Graves disease. CDR3 bases: TGTGCCAGCAGTAAACTTAACACGGGGACTGAAGCTTTCTTT. It translates to CASSKLNTGTEAFF.